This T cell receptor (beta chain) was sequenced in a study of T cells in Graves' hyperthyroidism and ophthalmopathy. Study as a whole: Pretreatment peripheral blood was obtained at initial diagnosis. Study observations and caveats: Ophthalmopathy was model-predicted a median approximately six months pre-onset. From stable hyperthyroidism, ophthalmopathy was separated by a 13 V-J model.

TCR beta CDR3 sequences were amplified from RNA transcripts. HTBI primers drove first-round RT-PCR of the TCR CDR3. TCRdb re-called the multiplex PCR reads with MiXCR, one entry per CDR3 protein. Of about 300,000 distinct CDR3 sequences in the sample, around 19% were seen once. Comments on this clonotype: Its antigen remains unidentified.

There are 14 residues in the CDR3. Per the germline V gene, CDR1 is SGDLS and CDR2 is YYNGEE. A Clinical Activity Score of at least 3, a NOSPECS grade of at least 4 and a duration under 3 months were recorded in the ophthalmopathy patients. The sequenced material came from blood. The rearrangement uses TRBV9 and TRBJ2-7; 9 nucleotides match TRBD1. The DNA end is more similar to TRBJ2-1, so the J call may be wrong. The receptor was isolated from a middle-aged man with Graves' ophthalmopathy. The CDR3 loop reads CASSEGQGSYEQFF. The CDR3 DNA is TGTGCCAGCAGCGAGGGACAGGGATCCTACGAGCAGTTCTTC.